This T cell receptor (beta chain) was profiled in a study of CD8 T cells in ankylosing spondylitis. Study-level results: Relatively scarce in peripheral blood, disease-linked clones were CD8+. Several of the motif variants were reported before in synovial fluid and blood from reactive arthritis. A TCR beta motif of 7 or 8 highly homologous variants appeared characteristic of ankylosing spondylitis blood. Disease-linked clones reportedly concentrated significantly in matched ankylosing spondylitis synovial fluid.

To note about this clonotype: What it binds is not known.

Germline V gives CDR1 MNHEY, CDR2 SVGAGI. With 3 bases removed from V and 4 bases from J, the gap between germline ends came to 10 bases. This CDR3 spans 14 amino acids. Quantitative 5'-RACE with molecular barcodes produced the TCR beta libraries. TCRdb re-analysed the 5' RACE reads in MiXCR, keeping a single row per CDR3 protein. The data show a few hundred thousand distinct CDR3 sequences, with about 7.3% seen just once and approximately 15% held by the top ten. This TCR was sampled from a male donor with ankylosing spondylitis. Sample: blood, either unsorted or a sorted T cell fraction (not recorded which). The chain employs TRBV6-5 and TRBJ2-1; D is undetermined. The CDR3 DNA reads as TGTGCCAGCAGTTATAGTAGGGTTTACAATGAGCAGTTCTTC. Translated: CASSYSRVYNEQFF.